Each of the 14 T cell receptor beta chains below was sequenced from the same sample in a study of blood T cell repertoires in COVID-19. TCRdb's copy holds only in-frame clones and misses some; the assay was immunoSEQ multiplex PCR. The repertoire holds 250,000 to 300,000 clones, roughly 90% seen once, with roughly 1.9% in the top ten. Sequenced material: PBMCs or T cells enriched from blood (not recorded which). These receptors came from a woman in her sixties who had recovered from COVID-19.

The chain combines TRBV28 with TRBJ2-5; D is undetermined. In germline, CDR1 is MDHEN, CDR2 SYDVKM. This CDR3 is 13 amino acids long. Trimming took 0 bases from V and 6 from J, leaving 8 bases between them. DNA for the CDR3: TGTGCCAGCAGTTTATGGTCCTGGCAGACCCAGTACTTC. As protein: CASSLWSWQTQYF.

This clone occurred a few times. The chain employs TRBV6-5 and TRBJ2-7; 8 nucleotides align to TRBD1. Germline CDR1 MNHEY, CDR2 SVGAGI. After removal of 7 bases from V and 4 bases from J, the junction contained 9 bases not matched to a gene. The CDR3 is 14 amino acids. As DNA, the CDR3 is TGTGCCAGCACCCCGGGACAGGCTTATTACGAGCAGTACTTC. Protein product: CASTPGQAYYEQYF.

The chain combines TRBV7-9 with TRBJ2-1, with 10 bases that match TRBD1. Germline lookup yields CDR1 SEHNR and CDR2 FQNEAQ (reference sequence). The CDR3 has 15 residues. V dropped 5 bases and J dropped 8; count of bases not matched to a gene: 9. In nucleotides, the CDR3 is TGTGCCAGCAGCCCCGGGACAGGGGTCTGGGATGAGCAGTTCTTC. It specifies CASSPGTGVWDEQFF. The whole variable domain, remainder taken from reference TRBV7-9 and TRBJ2-1, is DTGVSQNPRHKITKRGQNVTFRCDPISEHNRLYWYRQTLGQGPEFLTYFQNEAQLEKSRLLSDRFSAERPKGSFSTLEIQRTEQGDSAMYLCASSPGTGVWDEQFFGPGTRLTVL.

This clone was seen a single time. The CDR3 loop is CASSIAIPGTGARANEKLFF. The CDR3, as DNA: TGTGCCAGTAGTATCGCTATTCCCGGGACAGGGGCTAGGGCTAATGAAAAACTGTTTTTT. The chain uses TRBV19 and TRBJ1-4, with 10 bases aligning to TRBD1. V gave up 3 bases and J gave up 3 bases; unmatched junction bases: 16. The CDR3 has 20 amino acids. Germline CDR1 LNHDA, CDR2 SQIVND (reference sequence).

The gene calls are TRBV2 and TRBJ1-2, with 12 nucleotides matching TRBD1. The ends lost 6 bases at V and 4 bases at J; junction bases unmatched: 9. There are 16 residues in the CDR3. The germline gives CDR1 SNHLY, CDR2 FYNNEI. CDR3 DNA: TGTGCCAGCAGCCCGGGACAGGGGGCGCCCATCTATGGCTACACCTTC. It translates to CASSPGQGAPIYGYTF.

This rearrangement joins TRBV28 to TRBJ2-6, with D possibly being TRBD2 (6 bases). The CDR3 totals 18 residues. CDR1 and CDR2 (germline): MDHEN, SYDVKM. The V gene lost 3 bases and the J gene lost 0 bases, with 15 bases spanning the gap. In nucleotides, the CDR3 is TGTGCCAGCAGTTTCTTGGGACTTGCGGGCTCTGGGGCCAACGTCCTGACTTTC. Amino acids: CASSFLGLAGSGANVLTF.

The V gene is TRBV5-4, the J gene TRBJ2-7, with a weak D call TRBD1 (6 bases). Germline-derived CDR1 and CDR2 are SGHNT and YYREEE (reference sequence). There are 15 residues in the CDR3. With 0 bases removed from V and 2 bases from J, the gap between germline ends came to 12 bases. The chain's CDR3 is CASSLDSRGAYEQYF. CDR3 coding DNA: TGTGCCAGCAGCTTGGATAGCAGGGGTGCCTACGAGCAGTACTTC.

V usage is TRBV5-1 and J usage is TRBJ2-5, with a tentative D call TRBD1 (5 bases). CDR1 is SGHRS and CDR2 is YFSETQ in the germline V gene. The V end was cut by 4 bases, the J end by 2 bases, with 18 bases between. The CDR3 extends over 16 amino acids. The CDR3 region is CASSVAPGLEQETQYF. CDR3 bases: TGCGCCAGCAGCGTGGCCCCAGGGTTGGAGCAAGAGACCCAGTACTTC.

The V and J genes are TRBV11-3 and TRBJ2-3; D unresolved. Trimming shortened V by 3 bases and J by 6 bases, and 4 bases separated the two germline ends. Per germline, CDR1 SGHNT and CDR2 YENEEA. This CDR3 spans 11 amino acids. The CDR3 reads CASSLRDTQYF. The CDR3 nucleotides read TGTGCCAGCAGCTTGAGGGATACGCAGTATTTT. The full variable domain, completed using reference TRBV11-3 and TRBJ2-3, is EAGVVQSPRYKIIEKKQPVAFWCNPISGHNTLYWYLQNLGQGPELLIRYENEEAVDDSQLPKDRFSAERLKGVDSTLKIQPAELGDSAVYLCASSLRDTQYFGPGTRLTVL.

The gene calls are TRBV7-2 and TRBJ1-5; D may be TRBD1 (5 bases). Deletions cut 1 base from V and 5 bases from J, with 21 bases between. CDR3 length: 18 amino acids. Germline CDR1 reads SGHTA; CDR2 reads FQGNSA. In DNA, the CDR3 is TGTGCCAGCAGCTTAGTATTTGGCGTTTTACAGGCCGATCAGCCCCAGCATTTT. It yields the protein CASSLVFGVLQADQPQHF. Based on the CDR3 plus reference TRBV7-2 and TRBJ1-5, the full variable domain is GAGVSQSPSNKVTEKGKDVELRCDPISGHTALYWYRQSLGQGLEFLIYFQGNSAPDKSGLPSDRFSAERTGGSVSTLTIQRTQQEDSAVYLCASSLVFGVLQADQPQHFGDGTRLSIL.

The J gene is TRBJ2-2, the V gene TRBV2; 8 bases fit TRBD1. There are 14 residues in the CDR3. Germline-derived CDR1 and CDR2 are SNHLY and FYNNEI. V lost 7 bases to trimming and J lost 7 bases; unmatched junction nucleotides: 8. CDR3 region: CASTQTGAVGELFF. In DNA form, the CDR3 reads TGTGCCAGCACACAGACAGGGGCGGTCGGGGAGCTGTTTTTT.

The chain is built from TRBV5-1 and TRBJ2-1; maybe TRBD1 (5 bases). The CDR3 contains 16 residues. CDR1 and CDR2 (germline): SGHRS, YFSETQ. The V and J ends lost 4 bases and 0 bases respectively, with 14 bases between them. CDR3 loop: CASSPRQTPSYNEQFF. The DNA of the CDR3 is TGCGCCAGCAGCCCGAGACAGACCCCCTCCTACAATGAGCAGTTCTTC.

CDR3 coding DNA: TGCAGCGCGGGCCAGGGCGATAATCAGCCCCAGCATTTT. Translating it yields CSAGQGDNQPQHF. The rearrangement links TRBV29-1 to TRBJ1-5, with a possible D match to TRBD1 (5 bases). The CDR3 consists of 13 residues. The V end lost 7 bases, the J end lost 4 bases, and 14 bases lay between the germline ends. Germline loops: CDR1 SQVTM, CDR2 ANQGSEA.

The chain carries TRBV28 and TRBJ1-3, with D hard to call. Germline values: CDR1 MDHEN, CDR2 SYDVKM. There are 14 residues in the CDR3. With 2 bases removed from V and 4 bases from J, the gap between germline ends came to 9 bases. The CDR3 sequence: CASSLNPRGNTIYF. DNA of the CDR3: TGTGCCAGCAGTTTAAACCCGCGGGGAAACACCATATATTTT. Complete variable domain (other parts from reference TRBV28 and TRBJ1-3): DVKVTQSSRYLVKRTGEKVFLECVQDMDHENMFWYRQDPGLGLRLIYFSYDVKMKEKGDIPEGYSVSREKKERFSLILESASTNQTSMYLCASSLNPRGNTIYFGEGSWLTVV.